The 18 T cell receptor beta chains below come from one sample, sequenced in a study of T-cell memory formation after mild COVID-19. One entry per CDR3 protein, called by TCRdb with MiXCR from the 5' RACE reads. The sample contains under 200,000 distinct CDR3 sequences, around a tenth of which appear only once. Material for sequencing was PBMCs or a T cell subset sorted from them (not recorded which). These TCRs come from a young man who had mild COVID-19 (a few samples of this study predate the infection). Cell type and time point are not known.

This clonotype was counted ten times or more. The CDR3 DNA reads as TGTGCCTCCGCTTTCGATAGCCTGGAGACCCAGTACTTC. Translation gives CASAFDSLETQYF. The chain joins TRBV30 to TRBJ2-5; D remains ambiguous. The CDR3 has 13 amino acids. CDR1 and CDR2 (germline): GTSNPN, SVGIG (reference sequence). The germline V and J ends were trimmed by 7 bases and 5 bases, with 17 bases remaining between them.

This clonotype came up a few times. This chain links TRBV5-1 with TRBJ1-1, with D possibly being TRBD1 (6 bases). Trimming removed 5 bases at V and 4 bases at J, with 12 bases between. This CDR3 comprises 13 residues. CDR1 is SGHRS, CDR2 YFSETQ, per germline. CDR3 coding DNA: TGCGCCAGCAGAGAGGGGGGATTCACTGAAGCTTTCTTT. Its translation: CASREGGFTEAFF.

V gene TRBV30 combines with J gene TRBJ1-2; D is unresolved. The CDR3 extends over 12 amino acids. Germline V CDR1 and CDR2: GTSNPN, SVGIG (reference sequence). V shed 0 bases and J shed 8 bases, with 10 bases lying between them. The CDR3: CAWSVLGWGYTF. Written as DNA, the CDR3 is TGTGCCTGGAGTGTACTGGGGTGGGGCTACACCTTC. Together with reference TRBV30 and TRBJ1-2, the CDR3 gives the full variable domain: SQTIHQWPATLVQPVGSPLSLECTVEGTSNPNLYWYRQAAGRGLQLLFYSVGIGQISSEVPQNLSASRPQDRQFILSSKKLLLSDSGFYLCAWSVLGWGYTFGSGTRLTVV.

Many counts were recorded for this clonotype. The CDR3 DNA sequence: TGTGCCAGCAGTTACGACGGGACAGGGAATCAGTTCTTC. Residues: CASSYDGTGNQFF. The rearrangement joins TRBV6-5 to TRBJ2-1; 9 bases fit TRBD1. CDR1 and CDR2 (germline): MNHEY, SVGAGI. The CDR3 runs to 13 residues. V trimming: 2 bases; J trimming: 13 bases; junction bases outside the gene matches: 6.

At least ten counts were recorded for this clonotype. CDR3 coding DNA: TGTGCCAGCAGCGGAAGAGGGGAGACCCAGTACTTC. Translation: CASSGRGETQYF. V is TRBV5-5 and J is TRBJ2-5, with a possible D match to TRBD2 (5 bases). Per the germline V gene, CDR1 is SGHKS and CDR2 is YYEKEE (reference sequence). The V end lost 4 bases, the J end lost 5 bases, and 9 bases lay between the germline ends. CDR3 length: 12 residues.

This clonotype was picked up many times. The chain has TRBV5-6 and TRBJ1-4; D not certain. The V end lost 1 base, the J end lost 5 bases, and 6 bases lay between the germline ends. Germline assignment: CDR1 SGHDT and CDR2 YYEEEE. CDR3 length equals 13 residues. The CDR3 loop is CASSLRYNEKLFF. CDR3 sequence (DNA): TGTGCCAGCAGCTTGAGGTACAATGAAAAACTGTTTTTT.

This clonotype was counted between two and nine times. The chain employs TRBV6-5 and TRBJ2-3, with unresolved D. Trimming removed 2 bases at V and 6 bases at J, with 9 bases between. This CDR3 comprises 13 residues. Germline V gene sequence: CDR1 MNHEY, CDR2 SVGAGI. CDR3 DNA sequence: TGTGCCAGCAGTTACCCTGCCGCCGATACGCAGTATTTT. Its translation: CASSYPAADTQYF.

This clonotype was recorded a few times. The chain combines TRBV5-1 with TRBJ1-2; D remains ambiguous. The ends were cut back, 4 bases at V and 10 bases at J, with 17 bases in the middle. Germline CDR1 is SGHRS and CDR2 is YFSETQ. The CDR3 spans 13 residues. Here the CDR3 DNA reads TGCGCCAGCAGCGGAGACCTAACGGGAGTCTACACCTTC. Its protein product is CASSGDLTGVYTF. The full variable domain, rest sourced from reference TRBV5-1 and TRBJ1-2, is KAGVTQTPRYLIKTRGQQVTLSCSPISGHRSVSWYQQTPGQGLQFLFEYFSETQRNKGNFPGRFSGRQFSNSRSEMNVSTLELGDSALYLCASSGDLTGVYTFGSGTRLTVV.

In its sample, this clonotype was seen many times. The CDR3 protein is CASSQGWRGTQYF. For the CDR3, the DNA is TGCGCCAGCAGCCAAGGGTGGAGAGGGACCCAGTACTTC. The rearrangement uses TRBV4-1 and TRBJ2-5, with D unresolved. CDR1 is MGHRA, CDR2 YSYEKL, per germline. The CDR3 totals 13 residues. V was shortened by 1 base and J by 7 bases, with 10 bases between the two germline ends.

This clonotype has ten or more counts. The rearrangement joins TRBV7-2 to TRBJ2-3; D gene unclear. The germline V gene encodes CDR1 SGHTA and CDR2 FQGNSA. The CDR3 spans 12 residues. V shed 0 bases and J shed 4 bases, with 2 bases lying between them. The CDR3 DNA is TGTGCCAGCAGCTTAGCCCCAGATACGCAGTATTTT. Translating it yields CASSLAPDTQYF.

The table lists this clonotype with a few counts. This rearrangement joins TRBV6-5 to TRBJ2-3, with D hard to call. The V end lost 0 bases, the J end lost 0 bases, and 7 bases lay between the germline ends. The germline V gene has CDR1 MNHEY and CDR2 SVGAGI. There are 15 residues in the CDR3. The CDR3 DNA is TGTGCCAGCAGTTACTCCCAGGAAAGCACAGATACGCAGTATTTT. Translating it yields CASSYSQESTDTQYF.

The chain combines TRBV20-1 with TRBJ2-2; D is undetermined. The CDR3 is made up of 14 amino acids. Between the trimmed V and J ends, which lost 3 bases and 0 bases, there was a span of 8 bases. Germline-derived CDR1 and CDR2 are DFQATT and SNEGSKA (reference sequence). The CDR3 spells CSASAPSNTGELFF. CDR3 sequence (DNA): TGCAGTGCTAGTGCCCCCTCGAACACCGGGGAGCTGTTTTTT.

A few counts support this clonotype. The chain has TRBV6-5 and TRBJ1-5; D unclear. The CDR3 runs 12 residues. In germline, CDR1 is MNHEY, CDR2 SVGAGI. The V end was cut by 0 bases, the J end by 15 bases, with 12 bases between. CDR3 nucleotides: TGTGCCAGCAGTTACTCGGACGGGATTCCGCATTTT. It translates to CASSYSDGIPHF.

The table lists this clonotype with a few counts. The CDR3 loop reads CASSLETANTEAFF. CDR3 sequence (DNA): TGCGCCAGCAGCTTGGAGACAGCGAACACTGAAGCTTTCTTT. The chain carries TRBV5-1 and TRBJ1-1; weak D call: TRBD1 (5 bases). This CDR3 spans 14 amino acids. CDR1 is SGHRS, CDR2 YFSETQ, per germline. V dropped 0 bases and J dropped 1 base, with 7 bases sitting between them.

This clonotype was detected only a few times. The chain couples TRBV5-1 to TRBJ1-1; 10 nucleotides match TRBD1. Germline assignment: CDR1 SGHRS and CDR2 YFSETQ. The CDR3 length is 15 residues. V lost 5 bases to trimming and J lost 6 bases; unmatched junction nucleotides: 10. CDR3 DNA sequence: TGCGCCAGCAGGGACTCCAGGACAGGGGGGCCTGAAGCTTTCTTT. It specifies CASRDSRTGGPEAFF.

At least ten counts were recorded for this clonotype. The V and J genes are TRBV7-2 and TRBJ1-2; D not certain. In germline, CDR1 is SGHTA, CDR2 FQGNSA. The CDR3 totals 14 residues. V was pared by 4 bases and J by 3 bases, with 12 bases between. CDR3 bases: TGTGCCAGCAGCTCCGAACAGACGGACTATGGCTACACCTTC. Its translation: CASSSEQTDYGYTF.

This clonotype occurred a few times. The V and J genes are TRBV7-2 and TRBJ2-5, with 8 bases lining up with TRBD1. CDR1 is SGHTA, CDR2 FQGNSA, per germline. The CDR3 is made up of 12 amino acids. The J segment lost 7 bases and the V segment lost 5 bases, leaving 3 bases of the junction unmatched. In DNA form, the CDR3 reads TGTGCCAGCAGCCCCAGGGGGCGGACCCAGTACTTC. Translating it yields CASSPRGRTQYF. The full variable domain, rest sourced from reference TRBV7-2 and TRBJ2-5, is GAGVSQSPSNKVTEKGKDVELRCDPISGHTALYWYRQSLGQGLEFLIYFQGNSAPDKSGLPSDRFSAERTGGSVSTLTIQRTQQEDSAVYLCASSPRGRTQYFGPGTRLLVL.

The CDR3 protein is CASSQDGGGLLVHEQYF. CDR3 bases: TGTGCCAGCAGCCAAGATGGCGGGGGATTACTTGTCCACGAGCAGTACTTC. The chain combines TRBV3-1 with TRBJ2-7; 7 positions agree with TRBD2. CDR1 and CDR2 from the germline V gene are LGHDT and YNNKEL (reference sequence). CDR3 length: 17 amino acids. Trimming at V came to 0 bases and at J to 5 bases, leaving 13 bases not matched to a gene.